The entry below describes one TCR beta chain. It was with unique molecular identifiers that the TCRbeta library was prepared. Each CDR3 protein gets one entry after TCRdb re-called the PCR reads with MiXCR. This table has around 450,000 distinct CDR3 sequences, approximately 41% appearing once. The CDR3 has 14 amino acids. V was clipped by 4 bases and J by 10 bases, with 18 bases between them. The germline gives CDR1 SGHRS, CDR2 YFSETQ. This specimen belongs to a study of T-cell reconstitution after alpha-beta-depleted transplantation in children. This material consisted of PBMCs, taken before TCRalphabeta/CD19-depleted stem cell transplant. The V call is TRBV5-1, the J call TRBJ2-1; unclear D gene. This TCR came from a girl aged 2 to 9 with aplastic anemia, due to receive a stem cell transplant. The CDR3 region is CASSPLVDGGEQFF. CDR3 nucleotides: TGCGCCAGCAGCCCCCTTGTAGACGGCGGAGAGCAGTTCTTC. The full variable domain, completed using reference TRBV5-1 and TRBJ2-1, is KAGVTQTPRYLIKTRGQQVTLSCSPISGHRSVSWYQQTPGQGLQFLFEYFSETQRNKGNFPGRFSGRQFSNSRSEMNVSTLELGDSALYLCASSPLVDGGEQFFGPGTRLTVL.